This T cell receptor beta chain was sequenced during a study of beta chain features in type 1 diabetes. Study-wide results and limits: Type 1 diabetes patients had moderately but significantly shorter TCRB CDR3s in all four CD4+ subsets.

Expressed TCRB transcripts were sequenced because the entire RNA isolate underwent reverse transcription. The repertoire was sequenced with immunoSEQ multiplex PCR; TCRdb's copy has only in-frame clones and lacks some. The sample records hundreds of thousands of clones, around 15% being singletons. This clone was seen more than once but under ten times. Its antigen is currently unknown. The clonotype comes from a man between 18 and 29 years old with type 1 diabetes. Material for sequencing was naive CD4+ T cells from blood.

In DNA, the CDR3 is TGTGCCAGCAGCTTAGTACGGGGAGGAGTAACCGGGGAGCTGTTTTTT. This sequence encodes CASSLVRGGVTGELFF. The gene calls are TRBV7-8 and TRBJ2-2; D is possibly TRBD2 (6 bases). Germline values: CDR1 SGHVS, CDR2 FQNEAQ. Trimming removed 1 base at V and 5 bases at J, with 14 bases between. The CDR3 is 16 amino acids.